The clone carrying this TCR beta chain was picked up a small number of times. Its target is not known. Repertoires were generated with immunoSEQ multiplex PCR, while TCRdb's copy carries only in-frame clones and drops some. The sample lists about 68,000 clones; roughly 86% were seen once. The data belong to a study of T cell responses to AZD1222 COVID-19 vaccine. Overall study results and limits: As reported, nearly half of all spike-specific TCRs target variant regions that are unmutated. The CD4 TCRs associated with vaccination extended across spike and predominated at 160-218 and 743-854. Two AZD1222 administrations were followed by greater Spike-specific TCR breadth and depth. The sample set comprised mostly white British donors with more females, and clonal diversity was possibly underestimated.

V dropped 5 bases and J dropped 1 base, with 14 bases sitting between them. Germline-derived CDR1 and CDR2 are MNHNY and SVGAGI (reference sequence). The CDR3 is 15 amino acids. This TCR was sampled from an adult in good health. Sequenced material: peripheral blood, taken on day 0 of AZD1222 vaccination. V and J are TRBV6-6 and TRBJ2-5; a weak D match, TRBD2 (6 bases). The CDR3 nucleotides read TGTGCCAGCAGTCCCCGGGAGCGGGTCCAAGAGACCCAGTACTTC. Encoded protein: CASSPRERVQETQYF.